Listed below are T cell receptor beta chains from one sample, sequenced in a study of cytomegalovirus exposure and HLA in healthy donors. The table came from immunoSEQ multiplex PCR; TCRdb's copy has only in-frame clones and leaves some out. Of about 160,000 clones listed, 65% to 85% are singletons. Sequenced material: PBMCs. Receptors originate from a woman between 45 and 65 years old in good health and CMV-seropositive. CDR3s include the opening cysteine and the closing phenylalanine or tryptophan. D genes are given only for firm matches. The size of a clone is reported for some rows only, either as once, few or many, or as a class for expanded clones.

v_call	d_call	j_call	clone_size	cdr3_aa	cdr3_nt
TRBV4-1	TRBD1	TRBJ2-1	NA	CASSQPGQGDIEQFF	TGCGCCAGCAGCCAACCGGGACAGGGGGACATTGAGCAGTTCTTC
TRBV5-1	NA	TRBJ2-6	NA	CASSLGDSGANVLTF	TGCGCCAGCAGCTTAGGGGACTCTGGGGCCAACGTCCTGACTTTC
TRBV4-1	TRBD2	TRBJ2-1	few	CASSQDRAGGTYNEQFF	TGCGCCAGCAGCCAAGATAGGGCGGGGGGGACCTACAATGAGCAGTTCTTC
TRBV4-1	TRBD1	TRBJ1-2	once	CASSQAGGRYGYTF	TGCGCCAGCAGCCAGGCAGGGGGCCGCTATGGCTACACCTTC
TRBV5-6	NA	TRBJ2-3	few	CASSSTYGSMGTDTQYF	TGTGCCAGCAGCTCAACTTACGGGTCGATGGGCACAGATACGCAGTATTTT
TRBV5-1	NA	TRBJ1-1	NA	CASSTDGGNTEAFF	TGCGCCAGCAGCACGGACGGGGGAAACACTGAAGCTTTCTTT
TRBV2	NA	TRBJ1-1	few	CASRGPMNTEAFF	TGTGCCAGCAGGGGGCCAATGAACACTGAAGCTTTCTTT
TRBV10-1	NA	TRBJ2-1	few	CASSESEGLWGDEQFF	TGCGCCAGCAGTGAGTCTGAGGGTCTATGGGGGGATGAGCAGTTCTTC
TRBV2	NA	TRBJ1-3	NA	CASSEQGQKLGNTIYF	TGTGCCAGCAGTGAGCAGGGACAAAAGCTTGGGAACACCATATATTTT
TRBV11-2	NA	TRBJ2-7	NA	CACLGLWRTYEQYF	TGTGCCTGCCTGGGACTTTGGAGAACCTACGAGCAGTACTTC
TRBV6-1	TRBD1	TRBJ1-1	NA	CASSDSGTGAAEAFF	TGTGCCAGCAGCGATTCCGGGACAGGGGCAGCTGAAGCTTTCTTT
TRBV2	NA	TRBJ2-1	NA	CASSVRQVYNEQFF	TGTGCCAGCAGTGTTAGACAGGTCTACAATGAGCAGTTCTTC
TRBV6-1	NA	TRBJ2-6	NA	CASSAHLTSF	TGTGCCAGCAGTGCGCACCTAACTTCTTTC
TRBV11-2	TRBD2	TRBJ2-3	NA	CASSLGTSGGRPTQYF	TGTGCCAGCAGCTTAGGGACTAGCGGGGGCCGACCGACGCAGTATTTT
TRBV27	NA	TRBJ2-5	NA	CASSLLRGLGAQYF	TGTGCCAGCAGTTTGTTGCGGGGGCTCGGGGCCCAGTACTTC
TRBV6-1	NA	TRBJ1-4	NA	CASSDFTGLNEKLFF	TGTGCCAGCAGTGATTTTACAGGGCTGAATGAAAAACTGTTTTTT
TRBV19	NA	TRBJ1-5	NA	CASSIDRQTDSNQPQHF	TGTGCCAGTAGTATAGATCGGCAGACAGATAGCAATCAGCCCCAGCATTTT
TRBV10-3	NA	TRBJ1-1	NA	CAISQDRPNTEAFF	TGTGCCATCAGTCAAGACAGGCCCAACACTGAAGCTTTCTTT
TRBV5-1	TRBD1	TRBJ2-7	NA	CASSWGTGDYEQYF	TGCGCCAGCAGCTGGGGGACAGGGGATTACGAGCAGTACTTC
TRBV29-1	NA	TRBJ1-2	NA	CSVANGLGYTF	TGCAGCGTAGCTAATGGACTCGGCTACACCTTC
TRBV2	NA	TRBJ1-6	NA	CASSRDMSSPLHF	TGTGCCAGCTCTAGGGACATGAGTTCACCCCTCCACTTT
TRBV5-1	TRBD1	TRBJ2-7	NA	CASNLDRGREQYF	TGCGCCAGCAACTTGGACAGGGGGCGTGAGCAGTACTTC
TRBV11-2	NA	TRBJ1-2	NA	CASSLGQWNYGYTF	TGTGCCAGCAGCTTAGGCCAGTGGAACTATGGCTACACCTTC
TRBV11-2	TRBD1	TRBJ1-4	NA	CASRRGTGSREKLFF	TGTGCCAGCAGACGCGGGACAGGGAGTCGAGAAAAACTGTTTTTT
TRBV11-2	NA	TRBJ1-3	once	CASSFDTGLGNTIYF	TGTGCCAGCAGCTTCGACACAGGGCTCGGAAACACCATATATTTT
TRBV13	NA	TRBJ2-3	once	CASSLQRPTITDTQYF	TGTGCCAGCAGCTTACAGAGGCCGACGATCACAGATACGCAGTATTTT
TRBV9	TRBD1	TRBJ2-3	once	CASSVGGTVSDTQYF	TGTGCCAGCAGCGTAGGTGGGACAGTGTCAGATACGCAGTATTTT
TRBV30	TRBD2	TRBJ2-7	NA	CAWSGGGEQYF	TGTGCCTGGAGTGGGGGGGGCGAGCAGTACTTC
TRBV30	TRBD1	TRBJ1-5	NA	CAWRGKGQTNQPQHF	TGTGCCTGGAGGGGAAAGGGACAGACCAATCAGCCCCAGCATTTT
TRBV7-8	NA	TRBJ1-1	NA	CASSVQNTEAFF	TGTGCCAGCAGCGTCCAGAACACTGAAGCTTTCTTT
TRBV7-6	NA	TRBJ1-1	once	CASSADRMNTEAFF	TGTGCCAGCAGCGCCGACAGAATGAACACTGAAGCTTTCTTT
TRBV2	TRBD1	TRBJ2-5	NA	CASSIWTGQETQYF	TGTGCCAGCAGTATCTGGACAGGCCAAGAGACCCAGTACTTC
TRBV4-2	TRBD1	TRBJ1-1	NA	CASSQDRTGLNTEAFF	TGTGCCAGCAGCCAAGACAGGACAGGGCTGAACACTGAAGCTTTCTTT
TRBV19	NA	TRBJ2-2	NA	CASSIVQGTGELFF	TGTGCCAGTAGTATAGTGCAGGGCACCGGGGAGCTGTTTTTT
TRBV2	NA	TRBJ1-1	few	CASRASVRDTEAFF	TGTGCCAGCAGGGCATCAGTGAGGGACACTGAAGCTTTCTTT
TRBV2	NA	TRBJ1-2	NA	CASSENRMNYGYTF	TGTGCCAGCAGTGAAAACAGAATGAACTATGGCTACACCTTC
TRBV9	NA	TRBJ1-2	few	CASSFWGDGTDGYTF	TGTGCCAGCAGCTTCTGGGGGGATGGTACAGATGGCTACACCTTC
TRBV9	TRBD2	TRBJ2-3	NA	CASSELAGITDTQYF	TGTGCCAGCAGCGAACTAGCGGGGATTACAGATACGCAGTATTTT
TRBV7-3	NA	TRBJ1-2	NA	CASSLGRDYGYTF	TGTGCCAGCAGCTTAGGGCGGGACTATGGCTACACCTTC
TRBV5-1	TRBD1	TRBJ2-5	NA	CASSLTGQGETQYF	TGCGCCAGCAGCTTGACGGGACAGGGGGAGACCCAGTACTTC
TRBV7-2	NA	TRBJ2-1	once	CASSLNRDNEQFF	TGTGCCAGCAGCCTGAACAGGGACAATGAGCAGTTCTTC
TRBV7-8	NA	TRBJ1-4	NA	CASSLAVSEKLFF	TGTGCCAGCAGCTTAGCCGTGAGTGAAAAACTGTTTTTT
TRBV2	NA	TRBJ1-1	NA	CASRRVEAFF	TGTGCCAGCAGACGCGTTGAAGCTTTCTTT
TRBV13	TRBD1	TRBJ2-1	NA	CASSWRDRGGEQFF	TGTGCCAGCAGCTGGAGGGACAGGGGCGGTGAGCAGTTCTTC
TRBV18	NA	TRBJ2-7	NA	CASSPVGALYEQYF	TGTGCCAGCTCACCGGTGGGGGCCCTCTACGAGCAGTACTTC